The 9 T cell receptor beta chains listed next were all sequenced from one sample in a study of shared T cell receptors in the human thymus. The assay was immunoSEQ multiplex PCR, and TCRdb's table has in-frame clones only and misses some. The data show about 660,000 clones, around 87% seen once. This sample was shared with a second study, whose subject was human thymus T cells.

The sample comprised thymocytes. Receptors were obtained from a boy in the first two years of life with a congenital heart defect.

This clone was seen only a few times. This chain connects TRBV5-1 to TRBJ2-3, with 10 bases lining up with TRBD2. J gave up 0 bases and V 4 bases, and 5 bases lay outside the gene matches. From germline, CDR1 is SGHRS and CDR2 YFSETQ. This CDR3 has 16 residues. The CDR3 is CASSPGLACSTDTQYF. CDR3 DNA sequence: TGCGCCAGCAGCCCGGGACTAGCGTGCAGCACAGATACGCAGTATTTT.

This clone was observed a few times. This rearrangement joins TRBV11-2 to TRBJ1-2, with D perhaps matching TRBD1 (5 bases). Per germline, CDR1 SGHAT and CDR2 FQNNGV. This CDR3 comprises 14 residues. V was clipped by 0 bases and J by 10 bases, with 15 bases between them. The CDR3 loop reads CASSLEQGGESYTF. DNA of the CDR3: TGTGCCAGCAGCTTAGAGCAGGGAGGGGAGTCCTACACCTTC. Using reference TRBV11-2 and TRBJ1-2 for the parts outside the CDR3, the full variable domain is EAGVAQSPRYKIIEKRQSVAFWCNPISGHATLYWYQQILGQGPKLLIQFQNNGVVDDSQLPKDRFSAERLKGVDSTLKIQPAKLEDSAVYLCASSLEQGGESYTFGSGTRLTVV.

V is TRBV19 and J is TRBJ2-3; no clear D gene. There are 14 residues in the CDR3. The germline V and J ends were trimmed by 7 bases and 2 bases, with 13 bases remaining between them. Germline values: CDR1 LNHDA, CDR2 SQIVND (reference sequence). CDR3 sequence: CASKTDPVTDTQYF. CDR3 coding DNA: TGTGCCAGTAAAACAGACCCAGTCACAGATACGCAGTATTTT.

The V call is TRBV6-4, the J call TRBJ2-7; 9 bases are shared with TRBD1. CDR1 and CDR2 (germline): MRHNA, SNTAGT. This CDR3 is 18 amino acids long. V gave up 4 bases and J gave up 3 bases; unmatched junction bases: 16. CDR3 residues: CASSVAPKQGAPIYEQYF. CDR3 nucleotides: TGTGCCAGCAGTGTGGCCCCAAAACAGGGGGCCCCAATCTACGAGCAGTACTTC.

The chain uses TRBV23-1 and TRBJ1-3; D unclear. TRBV23-1 carries the ORF label, with uncertain function. The CDR3 has 18 residues. Trimming took 1 base from V and 0 from J, leaving 16 bases between them. CDR3 residues: CASSQYSPGSSSGNTIYF. The DNA of the CDR3 is TGCGCCAGCAGTCAATATTCCCCCGGGTCGAGCTCTGGAAACACCATATATTTT.

This clone is a singleton in its sample. This chain connects TRBV7-6 to TRBJ1-1; a weak D match, TRBD1 (5 bases). The CDR3 is made up of 14 amino acids. The germline gives CDR1 SGHVS, CDR2 FNYEAQ. Between the trimmed V and J ends, which lost 0 bases and 10 bases, there was a span of 15 bases. CDR3 sequence reads: CASSLAGQRQSAFF. Here the CDR3 DNA reads TGTGCCAGCAGCTTAGCGGGGCAGAGGCAGTCAGCTTTCTTT.

J is TRBJ1-1 and V is TRBV12-5, with a tentative D call TRBD1 (5 bases). Germline V gene sequence: CDR1 LGHNT, CDR2 FRNRAP. Trimming took off 1 base at V and 0 bases at J, with 12 bases between the two ends. This CDR3 region has 16 residues. In DNA, the CDR3 is TGTGCTAGTGGTTTGGGTCCTTTAGGGGTGAACACTGAAGCTTTCTTT. Its protein is CASGLGPLGVNTEAFF.

The chain employs TRBV29-1 and TRBJ2-3, with D perhaps matching TRBD2 (5 bases). Between the trimmed V and J ends, which lost 4 bases and 5 bases, there was a span of 13 bases. From germline, CDR1 is SQVTM and CDR2 ANQGSEA. The CDR3 length is 13 residues. The CDR3 loop reads CSVGERTGDTQYF. DNA of the CDR3: TGCAGCGTTGGGGAGAGGACGGGAGATACGCAGTATTTT.

V and J are TRBV11-3 and TRBJ2-7; maybe TRBD2 (6 bases). CDR1 and CDR2 (germline): SGHNT, YENEEA. The CDR3 is 19 residues long. Trimming stripped 5 bases from V and 2 bases from J, with 28 bases between. The CDR3 region is CASSPRLVFTSRGTYEQYF. In DNA form, the CDR3 reads TGTGCCAGCAGCCCCCGACTAGTATTCACCTCGAGAGGAACCTACGAGCAGTACTTC.